This T cell receptor beta chain was identified in a study of blood T cell repertoires in COVID-19. Germline CDR1 SEHNR, CDR2 FQNEAQ (reference sequence). Trimming shortened V by 6 bases and J by 0 bases, and 15 bases separated the two germline ends. This CDR3 region has 15 residues. Clones were read by immunoSEQ multiplex PCR, and TCRdb kept only the in-frame ones, dropping some. Of some 260,000 clones in the sample, less than 85% are singletons; the top ten hold nearly 5%. The TCR comes from a woman aged 80 or over with active or convalescent COVID-19. This rearrangement joins TRBV7-9 to TRBJ2-7, with a possible D match to TRBD1 (5 bases). The sequencing sample was made of peripheral blood. The CDR3 nucleotides are TGTGCCAGCAGGTCCACTGGGGCCGTCTCCTACGAGCAGTACTTC. It is translated as CASRSTGAVSYEQYF.